The 4 T cell receptor beta chains below were found in one sample sequenced in a study of T cell clonality in common variable immunodeficiency. This table comes from immunoSEQ multiplex PCR, and its TCRdb copy is limited to in-frame clones, with some not included. The repertoire shows 30,000 to 40,000 clones, none seen only once; the top ten take 2.5% to 3.5%. Sequenced input: peripheral blood mononuclear cells. Receptors originate from a person aged 18 to 70 in good health.

This clone was seen at least ten times. The missing CDR3 end, 3 residues past where the read stops, is filled in from the germline J gene. The chain has TRBV9 and TRBJ2-2, with D perhaps matching TRBD1 (5 bases). Germline CDR1 and CDR2: SGDLS and YYNGEE. The CDR3 has 15 amino acids. Between the trimmed V and J ends, which lost 0 bases and 1 base, there was a span of 7 bases. Incomplete CDR3 DNA: TGTGCCAGCAGCGTAGCAACAGGGAACACCGGGGAG. Protein product: CASSVATGNTGE. In full, the CDR3 reads CASSVATGNTGELFF.

There are many counts of this clone. Read data end 3 residues before the CDR3 end; the end is taken from the germline J gene. At the DNA level, this CDR3 is encoded by other sequences in the same sample as well. This rearrangement joins TRBV19 to TRBJ2-7; perhaps TRBD2 as D (5 bases). The CDR3 length is 14 residues. From germline, CDR1 is LNHDA and CDR2 SQIVND (reference sequence). V lost 1 base and J lost 6, with 13 bases in between. CDR3: CASSIAGKLSEQYF. The covered CDR3 bases are TGTGCCAGTAGTATAGCGGGGAAATTGAGCGAG.

This clone has ten or more counts. The read stops 3 residues short of the end of the CDR3; the missing end is completed from the germline J gene. This chain connects TRBV19 to TRBJ2-1; TRBD2 matches at 10 bases. CDR3 length: 15 amino acids. V gave up 3 bases and J gave up 6 bases; unmatched junction bases: 5. The germline gives CDR1 LNHDA, CDR2 SQIVND (reference sequence). The CDR3: CASSIRRLAGNEQFF. Partial CDR3 DNA: TGTGCCAGTAGTATCCGACGACTAGCGGGCAATGAG.

This clone was recorded a few times. One junction end disagrees with the germline gene, perhaps due to a read error. From the germline J gene comes the end of the CDR3, since the read stops 3 residues before it. The gene calls are TRBV7-9 and TRBJ2-4, with D perhaps TRBD1 (6 bases). Germline V gene data show CDR1 as SEHNR and CDR2 as FQNEAQ (reference sequence). The CDR3 spans 15 residues. The part of the CDR3 DNA that was read is TGTTCCAGCAGCTTAGATGCACAGGGAAGGTCGGGT. Protein sequence: CSSSLDAQGRSG. The CDR3, in full, reads CSSSLDAQGRSGQYF.